The 5 T cell receptor beta chains given below trace back to one sample, sequenced in a study of T cells in Graves' hyperthyroidism and ophthalmopathy. RNA transcripts provided the source from which TCR beta CDR3 regions were amplified. A set of HTBI primers served as the primers for a first-round RT-PCR of the TCR CDR3. TCRdb reprocessed the multiplex PCR reads via MiXCR and lists one record per CDR3 protein. The sample carries about 610,000 distinct CDR3 sequences, around 45% recorded once. Sample: peripheral blood or thyroid tissue (not recorded which). The receptors stem from a woman between 18 and 30 years old with Graves' hyperthyroidism.

The rearrangement joins TRBV18 to TRBJ1-1; D not certain. V was clipped by 3 bases and J by 2 bases, with 10 bases between them. This CDR3 spans 14 amino acids. Germline V gives CDR1 KGHSH, CDR2 LQKENI. The CDR3 region is CASSPPRPNTEAFF. CDR3 bases: TGTGCCAGCTCACCCCCAAGACCTAACACTGAAGCTTTCTTT.

This clonotype was seen repeatedly, ten times or more. V gene TRBV7-2 combines with J gene TRBJ2-7; TRBD1 aligns across 10 bases. The V gene's germline CDR1 is SGHTA and CDR2 FQGNSA. The CDR3 totals 14 residues. Trimming removed 5 bases from V and 3 bases from J; junction bases left unmatched: 4. The CDR3 DNA sequence: TGTGCCAGCAGCACTTGGACAGGGGGCTACGAGCAGTACTTC. Amino acid sequence: CASSTWTGGYEQYF.

This clonotype has only a few counts. V is TRBV20-1 and J is TRBJ2-4, with D tentatively TRBD2 (6 bases). The CDR3 loop spans 11 amino acids. V gave up 6 bases and J gave up 9 bases, with 12 bases separating them. Germline V CDR1 and CDR2: DFQATT, SNEGSKA (reference sequence). The CDR3 region is CSANRDSIQYF. CDR3 DNA sequence: TGCAGTGCGAACCGGGACTCCATTCAGTACTTC.

This chain connects TRBV29-1 to TRBJ1-2, with TRBD1 identical over 9 bases. CDR3 size: 13 residues. CDR1 and CDR2 from the germline V gene are SQVTM and ANQGSEA. The trim removed 7 bases at V and 4 bases at J, leaving 7 bases unmatched. CDR3 loop: CSGKGQGLYGYTF. The CDR3 nucleotides are TGCAGCGGAAAGGGACAGGGCCTCTATGGCTACACCTTC.

This clonotype was recorded at least ten times. V usage is TRBV20-1 and J usage is TRBJ2-7, with 7 bases lining up with TRBD1. The CDR3 totals 12 residues. CDR1 DFQATT and CDR2 SNEGSKA come from the germline V gene (reference sequence). Trimming cost V 3 bases and J 4 bases; bases outside gene matches: 3. The chain's CDR3 is CSASRQGYEQYF. CDR3 DNA: TGCAGTGCTAGCCGACAGGGATACGAGCAGTACTTC.